This entry is about one T cell receptor beta chain. Its matching antigen is unknown. The entry originates in a study of T cells in localized non-small cell lung cancer. Study observations and caveats: There were a median about 53 of the top 100 tumor clones appearing in adjacent lung. Analysis by sequencing included only one tumor region, so heterogeneity remains possible. Tumor trailed uninvolved adjacent lung in T cell clonality, which peaked there. Blood T cell density predicted longer survival; adjacent-lung clonality, shorter.

Only in-frame clones appear in the TCRdb table, and some are missing; sequencing was by immunoSEQ multiplex PCR. Counted here are about 11,000 clones, roughly 90% occurring once; the ten biggest clones make up roughly 13%. The CDR3 is 14 amino acids. Trimming shortened V by 2 bases and J by 5 bases, and 12 bases separated the two germline ends. CDR1 and CDR2 from the germline V gene are MNHEY and SVGAGI. This TCR derives from an older male donor with stage III lung adenocarcinoma. The J gene is TRBJ1-1, the V gene TRBV6-5; no definite D call. The sequenced sample was peripheral blood, obtained before any cancer treatment. CDR3 residues: CASSYEAKGTEAFF. The CDR3, as DNA: TGTGCCAGCAGTTACGAGGCAAAAGGTACTGAAGCTTTCTTT.